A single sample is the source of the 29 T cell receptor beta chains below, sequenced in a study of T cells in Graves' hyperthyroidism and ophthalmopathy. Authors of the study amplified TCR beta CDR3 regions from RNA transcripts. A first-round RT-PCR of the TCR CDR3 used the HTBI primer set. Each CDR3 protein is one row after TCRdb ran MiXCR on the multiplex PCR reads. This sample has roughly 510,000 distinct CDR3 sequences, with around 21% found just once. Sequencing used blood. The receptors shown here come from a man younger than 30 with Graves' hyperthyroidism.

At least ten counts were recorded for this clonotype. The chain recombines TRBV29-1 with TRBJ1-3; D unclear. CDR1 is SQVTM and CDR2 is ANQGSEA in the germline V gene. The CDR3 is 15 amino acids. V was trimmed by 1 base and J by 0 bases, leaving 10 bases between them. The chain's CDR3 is CSVEGSGGSGNTIYF. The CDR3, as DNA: TGCAGCGTTGAAGGGTCCGGAGGCTCTGGAAACACCATATATTTT. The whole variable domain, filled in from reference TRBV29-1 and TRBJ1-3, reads SAVISQKPSRDICQRGTSLTIQCQVDSQVTMMFWYRQQPGQSLTLIATANQGSEATYESGFVIDKFPISRPNLTFSTLTVSNMSPEDSSIYLCSVEGSGGSGNTIYFGEGSWLTVV.

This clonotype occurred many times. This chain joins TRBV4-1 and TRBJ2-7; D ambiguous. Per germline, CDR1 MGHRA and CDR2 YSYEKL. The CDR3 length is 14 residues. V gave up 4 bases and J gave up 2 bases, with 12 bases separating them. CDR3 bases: TGCGCCAGCAGCCCGGCGGCTGGGACCTACGAGCAGTACTTC. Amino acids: CASSPAAGTYEQYF.

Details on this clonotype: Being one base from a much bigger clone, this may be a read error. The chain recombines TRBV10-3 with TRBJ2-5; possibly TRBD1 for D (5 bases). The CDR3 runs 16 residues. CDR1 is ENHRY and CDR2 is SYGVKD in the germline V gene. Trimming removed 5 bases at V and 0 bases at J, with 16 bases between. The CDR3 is CAISSTRDWYQETQYF. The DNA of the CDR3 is TGTGCCATCAGTTCCACCAGGGATTGGTACCAAGAGACCCAGTACTTC.

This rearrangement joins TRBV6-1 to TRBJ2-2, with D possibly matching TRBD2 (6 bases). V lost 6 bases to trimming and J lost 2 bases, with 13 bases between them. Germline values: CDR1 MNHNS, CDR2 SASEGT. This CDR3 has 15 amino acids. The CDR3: CASRNSGINTGELFF. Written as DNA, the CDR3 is TGTGCCAGCAGGAATAGCGGAATTAACACCGGGGAGCTGTTTTTT.

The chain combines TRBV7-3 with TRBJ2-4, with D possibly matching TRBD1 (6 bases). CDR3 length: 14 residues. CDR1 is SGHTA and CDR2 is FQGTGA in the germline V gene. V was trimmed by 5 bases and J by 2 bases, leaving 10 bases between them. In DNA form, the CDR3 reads TGTGCCAGCAGCCCTGGGGGCTCCAAAAACATTCAGTACTTC. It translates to CASSPGGSKNIQYF.

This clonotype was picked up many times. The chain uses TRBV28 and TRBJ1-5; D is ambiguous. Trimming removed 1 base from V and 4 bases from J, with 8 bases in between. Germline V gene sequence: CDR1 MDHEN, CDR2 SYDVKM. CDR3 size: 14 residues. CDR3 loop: CASSLSWGNQPQHF. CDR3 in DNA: TGTGCCAGCAGTTTATCATGGGGTAATCAGCCCCAGCATTTT. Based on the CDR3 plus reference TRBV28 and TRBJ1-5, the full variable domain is DVKVTQSSRYLVKRTGEKVFLECVQDMDHENMFWYRQDPGLGLRLIYFSYDVKMKEKGDIPEGYSVSREKKERFSLILESASTNQTSMYLCASSLSWGNQPQHFGDGTRLSIL.

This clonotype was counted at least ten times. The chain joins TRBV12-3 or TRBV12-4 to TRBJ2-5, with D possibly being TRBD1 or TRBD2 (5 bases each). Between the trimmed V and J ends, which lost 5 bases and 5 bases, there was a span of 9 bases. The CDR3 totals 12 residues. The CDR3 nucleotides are TGTGCCAGCAGTCCAGGGACCGAGACCCAGTACTTC. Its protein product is CASSPGTETQYF.

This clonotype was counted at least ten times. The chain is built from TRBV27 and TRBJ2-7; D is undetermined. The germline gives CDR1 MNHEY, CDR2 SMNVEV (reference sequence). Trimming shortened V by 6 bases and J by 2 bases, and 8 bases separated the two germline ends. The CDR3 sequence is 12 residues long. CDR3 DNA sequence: TGTGCCAGCAGCAAATCCCCCTACGAGCAGTACTTC. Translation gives CASSKSPYEQYF.

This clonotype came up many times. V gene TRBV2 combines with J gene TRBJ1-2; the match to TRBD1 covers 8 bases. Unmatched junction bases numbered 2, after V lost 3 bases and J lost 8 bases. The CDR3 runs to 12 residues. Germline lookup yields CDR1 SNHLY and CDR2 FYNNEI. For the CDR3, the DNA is TGTGCCAGCAGTGAGGACAGGGCAGGCTACACCTTC. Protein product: CASSEDRAGYTF.

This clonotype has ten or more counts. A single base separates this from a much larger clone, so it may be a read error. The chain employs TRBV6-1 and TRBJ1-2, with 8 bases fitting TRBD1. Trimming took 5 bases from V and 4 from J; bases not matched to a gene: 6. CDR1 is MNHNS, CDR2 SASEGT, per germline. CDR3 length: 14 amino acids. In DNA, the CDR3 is TGTGCCAGCAGTCAGGGGGCACTCGTCTATGGCTACACCTTC. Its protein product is CASSQGALVYGYTF.

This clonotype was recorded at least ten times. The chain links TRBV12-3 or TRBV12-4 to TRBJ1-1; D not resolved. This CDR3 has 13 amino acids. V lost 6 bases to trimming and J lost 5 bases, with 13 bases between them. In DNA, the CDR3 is TGTGCCAGCAGGCCCGTTGGGCGGACTGAAGCTTTCTTT. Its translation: CASRPVGRTEAFF.

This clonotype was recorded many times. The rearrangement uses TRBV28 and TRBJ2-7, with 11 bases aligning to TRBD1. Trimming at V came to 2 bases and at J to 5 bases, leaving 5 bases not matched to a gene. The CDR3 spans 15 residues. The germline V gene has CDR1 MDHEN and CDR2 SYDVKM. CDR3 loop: CASSLARTGGHEQYF. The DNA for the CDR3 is TGTGCCAGCAGTTTAGCCCGGACAGGGGGCCACGAGCAGTACTTC.

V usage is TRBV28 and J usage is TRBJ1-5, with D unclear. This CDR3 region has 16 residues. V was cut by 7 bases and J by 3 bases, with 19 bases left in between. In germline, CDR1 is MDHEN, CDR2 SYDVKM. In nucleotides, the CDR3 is TGTGCCAGCACCCAGAGAGGGCAGGCACCCAATCAGCCCCAGCATTTT. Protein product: CASTQRGQAPNQPQHF. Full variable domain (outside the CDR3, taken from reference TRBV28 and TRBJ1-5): DVKVTQSSRYLVKRTGEKVFLECVQDMDHENMFWYRQDPGLGLRLIYFSYDVKMKEKGDIPEGYSVSREKKERFSLILESASTNQTSMYLCASTQRGQAPNQPQHFGDGTRLSIL.

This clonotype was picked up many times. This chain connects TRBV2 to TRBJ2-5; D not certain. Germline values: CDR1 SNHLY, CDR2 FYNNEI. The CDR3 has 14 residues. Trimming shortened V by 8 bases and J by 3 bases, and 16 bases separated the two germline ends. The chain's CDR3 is CASLSGDKKETQYF. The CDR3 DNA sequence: TGTGCCAGCCTCTCAGGAGACAAAAAAGAGACCCAGTACTTC. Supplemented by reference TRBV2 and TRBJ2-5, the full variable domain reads EPEVTQTPSHQVTQMGQEVILRCVPISNHLYFYWYRQILGQKVEFLVSFYNNEISEKSEIFDDQFSVERPDGSNFTLKIRSTKLEDSAMYFCASLSGDKKETQYFGPGTRLLVL.

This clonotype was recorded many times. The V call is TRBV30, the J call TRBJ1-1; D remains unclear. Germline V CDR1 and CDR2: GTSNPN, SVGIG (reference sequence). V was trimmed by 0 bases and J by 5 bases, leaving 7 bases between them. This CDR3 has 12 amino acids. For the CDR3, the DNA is TGTGCCTGGAGTGTAGGGAAAACTGAAGCTTTCTTT. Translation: CAWSVGKTEAFF.

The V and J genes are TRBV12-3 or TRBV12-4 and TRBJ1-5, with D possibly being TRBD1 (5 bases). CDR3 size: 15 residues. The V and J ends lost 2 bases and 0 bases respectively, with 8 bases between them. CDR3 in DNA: TGTGCCAGCAGTTTATTCAGGGATAGCAATCAGCCCCAGCATTTT. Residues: CASSLFRDSNQPQHF.

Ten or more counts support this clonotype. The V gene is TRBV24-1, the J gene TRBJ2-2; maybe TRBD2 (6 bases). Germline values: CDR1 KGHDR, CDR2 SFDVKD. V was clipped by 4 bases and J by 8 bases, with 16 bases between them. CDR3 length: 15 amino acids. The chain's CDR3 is CATSDSLRGLGELFF. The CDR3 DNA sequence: TGTGCCACCAGTGACTCCTTGCGGGGTTTAGGGGAGCTGTTTTTT.

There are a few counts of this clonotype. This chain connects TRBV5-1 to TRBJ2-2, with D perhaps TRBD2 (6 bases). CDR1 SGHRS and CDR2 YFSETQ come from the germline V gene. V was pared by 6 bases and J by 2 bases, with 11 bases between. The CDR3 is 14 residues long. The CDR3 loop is CASMGGVNTGELFF. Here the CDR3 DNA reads TGCGCCAGCATGGGCGGGGTTAACACCGGGGAGCTGTTTTTT.

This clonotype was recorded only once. Written as DNA, the CDR3 is TGTGCCAGCACGAGAGAGGGCTACGAGCAGTACTTC. It encodes CASTREGYEQYF. V usage is TRBV13 and J usage is TRBJ2-7, with a tentative D call TRBD2 (5 bases). In germline, CDR1 is PRHDT, CDR2 FYEKMQ (reference sequence). This CDR3 has 12 amino acids. Trimming stripped 7 bases from V and 3 bases from J, with 10 bases between. Looking up the rest from reference TRBV13 and TRBJ2-7 gives the full variable domain: AAGVIQSPRHLIKEKRETATLKCYPIPRHDTVYWYQQGPGQDPQFLISFYEKMQSDKGSIPDRFSAQQFSDYHSELNMSSLELGDSALYFCASTREGYEQYFGPGTRLTVT.

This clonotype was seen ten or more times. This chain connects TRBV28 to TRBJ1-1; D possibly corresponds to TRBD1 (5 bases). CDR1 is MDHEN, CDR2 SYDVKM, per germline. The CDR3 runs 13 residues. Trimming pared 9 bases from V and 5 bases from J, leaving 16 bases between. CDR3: CASLPRAGTEAFF. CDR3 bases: TGTGCCAGTCTCCCCAGGGCTGGTACTGAAGCTTTCTTT.

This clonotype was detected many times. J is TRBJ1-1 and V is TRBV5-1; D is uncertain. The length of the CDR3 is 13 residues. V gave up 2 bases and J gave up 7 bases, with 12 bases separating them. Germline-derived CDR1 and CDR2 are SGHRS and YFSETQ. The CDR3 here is CASSLLDAYEAFF. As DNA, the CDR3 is TGCGCCAGCAGCTTACTCGACGCATATGAAGCTTTCTTT.

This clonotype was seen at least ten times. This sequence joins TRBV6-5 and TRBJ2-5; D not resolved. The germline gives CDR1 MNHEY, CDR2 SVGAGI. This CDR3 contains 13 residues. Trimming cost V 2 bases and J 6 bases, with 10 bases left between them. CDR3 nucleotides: TGTGCCAGCAGTTACGGGTCAGAGAAGACCCAGTACTTC. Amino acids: CASSYGSEKTQYF.

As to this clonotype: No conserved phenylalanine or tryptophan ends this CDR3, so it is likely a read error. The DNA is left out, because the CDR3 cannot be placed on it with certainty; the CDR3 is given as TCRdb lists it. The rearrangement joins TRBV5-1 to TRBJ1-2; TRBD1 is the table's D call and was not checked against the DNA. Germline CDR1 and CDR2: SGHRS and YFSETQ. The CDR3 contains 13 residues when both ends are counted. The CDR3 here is CASSFLTGYGYSV.

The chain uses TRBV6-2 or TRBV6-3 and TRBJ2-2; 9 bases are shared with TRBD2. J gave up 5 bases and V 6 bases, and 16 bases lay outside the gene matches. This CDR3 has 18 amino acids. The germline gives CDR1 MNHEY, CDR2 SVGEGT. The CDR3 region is CASSPPPSGRRGTGELFF. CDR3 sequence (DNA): TGTGCCAGCAGCCCACCTCCAAGCGGGAGGCGGGGGACCGGGGAGCTGTTTTTT.

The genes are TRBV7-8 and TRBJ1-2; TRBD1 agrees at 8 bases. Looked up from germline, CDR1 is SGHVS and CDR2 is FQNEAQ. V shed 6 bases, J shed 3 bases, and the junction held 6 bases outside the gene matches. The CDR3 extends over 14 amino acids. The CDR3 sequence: CASRPTGVDYGYTF. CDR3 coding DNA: TGTGCCAGCAGACCGACAGGGGTAGACTATGGCTACACCTTC. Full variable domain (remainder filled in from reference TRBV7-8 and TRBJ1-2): GAGVSQSPRYKVAKRGQDVALRCDPISGHVSLFWYQQALGQGPEFLTYFQNEAQLDKSGLPSDRFFAERPEGSVSTLKIQRTQQEDSAVYLCASRPTGVDYGYTFGSGTRLTVV.

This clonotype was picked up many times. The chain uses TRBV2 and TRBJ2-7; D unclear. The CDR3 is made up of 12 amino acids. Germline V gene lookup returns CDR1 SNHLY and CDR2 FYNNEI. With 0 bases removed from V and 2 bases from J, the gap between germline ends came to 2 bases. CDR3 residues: CASSEATYEQYF. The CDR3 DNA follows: TGTGCCAGCAGTGAAGCGACCTACGAGCAGTACTTC.

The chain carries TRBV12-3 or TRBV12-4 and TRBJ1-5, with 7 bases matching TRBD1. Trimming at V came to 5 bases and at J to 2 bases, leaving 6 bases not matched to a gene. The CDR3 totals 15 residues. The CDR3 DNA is TGTGCCAGCAGTGAGACAGGGCGCGGCAATCAGCCCCAGCATTTT. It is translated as CASSETGRGNQPQHF.

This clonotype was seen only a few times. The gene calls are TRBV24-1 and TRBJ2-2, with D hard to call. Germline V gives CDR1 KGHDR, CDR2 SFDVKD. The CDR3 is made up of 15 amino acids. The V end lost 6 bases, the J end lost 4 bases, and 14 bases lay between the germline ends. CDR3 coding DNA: TGTGCCACCAGTACAGCGCACCTCCCCACCGGGGAGCTGTTTTTT. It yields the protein CATSTAHLPTGELFF.

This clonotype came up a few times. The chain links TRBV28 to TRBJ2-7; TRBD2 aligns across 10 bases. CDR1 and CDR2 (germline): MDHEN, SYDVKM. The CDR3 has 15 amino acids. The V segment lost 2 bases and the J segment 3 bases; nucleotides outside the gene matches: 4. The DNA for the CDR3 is TGTGCCAGCAGTTTAGAGCGGGGGGGCCTCTACGAGCAGTACTTC. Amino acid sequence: CASSLERGGLYEQYF.